Sequencing of this TCR beta chain was carried out in a study of T cell changes during pregnancy in multiple sclerosis. V lost 3 bases and J lost 9; bases outside the gene matches: 10. The CDR3 runs 14 residues. Germline loops: CDR1 GTSNPN, CDR2 SVGIG (reference sequence). Only in-frame clones appear in the TCRdb table, and some are missing; sequencing was by immunoSEQ multiplex PCR. The sample carries roughly 40,000 clones, over 75% recorded once. This clone qualifies as medium-sized (0.01 to 0.1%). This TCR was recovered from a female donor with multiple sclerosis, enrolled in a pregnancy study. Sequencing used CD4+ T cells from peripheral blood mononuclear cells, obtained before pregnancy. V and J are TRBV30 and TRBJ2-4; 8 bases map to TRBD1. The CDR3 sequence: CAWSQSPGGSIQYF. CDR3 coding DNA: TGTGCCTGGAGCCAATCCCCAGGGGGCAGCATTCAGTACTTC.